A single sample gave rise to the 31 T cell receptor beta chains below, sequenced in a study of T cell repertoires in cytomegalovirus infection. TCRdb independently ran MiXCR on the reads; one entry per CDR3 protein. The data hold about 490,000 distinct CDR3 sequences, with around 10% observed a single time. Input material: PBMCs. These receptor sequences come from a human donor in good health (CMV status not recorded). Some clones in this sample may be carry-over from other donors' samples.

The rearrangement uses TRBV20-1 and TRBJ2-1, with D perhaps matching TRBD1 or TRBD2 (6 bases each). Germline values: CDR1 DFQATT, CDR2 SNEGSKA (reference sequence). CDR3 length: 13 amino acids. The V end lost 4 bases, the J end lost 3 bases, and 10 bases lay between the germline ends. In DNA, the CDR3 is TGCAGTGCTAAAAAGGGGGGCTACAATGAGCAGTTCTTC. This sequence encodes CSAKKGGYNEQFF.

The chain carries TRBV29-1 and TRBJ2-4, with D perhaps TRBD2 (5 bases). Germline V gene lookup returns CDR1 SQVTM and CDR2 ANQGSEA. This CDR3 spans 12 amino acids. Trimming cost V 7 bases and J 8 bases, with 15 bases left between them. The chain's CDR3 is CSAEDSPDIQYF. CDR3 nucleotide sequence: TGCAGCGCTGAGGACTCCCCTGACATTCAGTACTTC.

This clonotype came up a few times. The chain has TRBV6-5 and TRBJ2-3; perhaps TRBD2 as D (7 bases). The CDR3 contains 13 residues. Germline-derived CDR1 and CDR2 are MNHEY and SVGAGI. The ends were cut back, 0 bases at V and 7 bases at J, with 8 bases in the middle. The CDR3 coding sequence is TGTGCCAGCAGTTACTCCGGGGGGCATACGCAGTATTTT. Amino acid sequence: CASSYSGGHTQYF.

V is TRBV3-1 and J is TRBJ2-1; 11 bases fit TRBD2. V dropped 3 bases and J dropped 9; count of bases not matched to a gene: 10. The CDR3 loop spans 16 amino acids. Germline lookup yields CDR1 LGHDT and CDR2 YNNKEL (reference sequence). CDR3 sequence (DNA): TGTGCCAGCAGCCACCTTAGCGGGGGGGATTCTGGTGAGCAGTTCTTC. Amino acids: CASSHLSGGDSGEQFF.

This clonotype showed up many times. V and J are TRBV6-1 and TRBJ2-1; tentative D call: TRBD2 (6 bases). Deletions cut 7 bases from V and 8 bases from J, with 24 bases between. Germline CDR1 is MNHNS and CDR2 is SASEGT. The CDR3 extends over 16 amino acids. CDR3 nucleotide sequence: TGTGCCAGCACCCCATGGGGGGTAGAGGTTAGACATGAGCAGTTCTTC. This translates into CASTPWGVEVRHEQFF.

The J gene is TRBJ1-1, the V gene TRBV7-6; no clear D. Trimming took off 8 bases at V and 0 bases at J, with 10 bases between the two ends. Germline values: CDR1 SGHVS, CDR2 FNYEAQ. This CDR3 has 13 amino acids. The CDR3 here is CASGSDMNTEAFF. The CDR3 DNA is TGTGCCAGCGGTTCCGACATGAACACTGAAGCTTTCTTT.

This clonotype was observed a few times. The chain uses TRBV12-3 or TRBV12-4 and TRBJ2-5; weak D call: TRBD1 (5 bases). The CDR3 spans 13 residues. Between the trimmed V and J ends, which lost 7 bases and 5 bases, there was a span of 14 bases. The CDR3 region is CASTSPGYETQYF. The CDR3 DNA sequence: TGTGCCAGCACAAGTCCAGGGTACGAGACCCAGTACTTC.

About this clonotype: With a much larger clone just one base away, this may be a read error. The V call is TRBV2, the J call TRBJ1-4; 11 bases align to TRBD1. There are 15 residues in the CDR3. Germline V gene sequence: CDR1 SNHLY, CDR2 FYNNEI. The CDR3 is CANSALGQGDEKLFF. The CDR3 nucleotides read TGTGCCAACAGTGCTTTGGGACAGGGGGATGAAAAACTGTTTTTT.

This clonotype came up many times. This chain joins TRBV7-9 and TRBJ2-1, with 8 bases that match TRBD2. CDR3 length equals 15 residues. Germline V gene sequence: CDR1 SEHNR, CDR2 FQNEAQ (reference sequence). J was trimmed by 14 bases and V by 1 base; bases with no gene match: 13. CDR3: CASSLEAGGFRSKFF. As DNA, the CDR3 is TGTGCCAGCAGCTTAGAGGCGGGGGGATTCCGAAGTAAGTTCTTC.

This clonotype was counted ten times or more. The chain carries TRBV5-6 and TRBJ1-1, with 9 bases lining up with TRBD1. Germline assignment: CDR1 SGHDT and CDR2 YYEEEE. Trimming at V came to 4 bases and at J to 4 bases, leaving 11 bases not matched to a gene. CDR3 length: 16 amino acids. CDR3 DNA: TGTGCCAGCAGCCCACGGACAGGGGACCTCATCACTGAAGCTTTCTTT. This sequence encodes CASSPRTGDLITEAFF.

J is TRBJ2-1 and V is TRBV7-7; 9 bases map to TRBD2. This CDR3 has 14 amino acids. The germline gives CDR1 SSHAT, CDR2 FNYEAQ (reference sequence). The ends lost 5 bases at V and 13 bases at J; junction bases unmatched: 12. CDR3 nucleotides: TGTGCCAGCAGCCCAGGAGCGGGGGGTCCTTTCCAGTTCTTC. Protein: CASSPGAGGPFQFF. The variable domain in full, with the rest retrieved from reference TRBV7-7 and TRBJ2-1, is GAGVSQSPRYKVTKRGQDVTLRCDPISSHATLYWYQQALGQGPEFLTYFNYEAQPDKSGLPSDRFSAERPEGSISTLTIQRTEQRDSAMYRCASSPGAGGPFQFFGPGTRLTVL.

This clonotype was recorded at least ten times. The chain carries TRBV7-2 and TRBJ2-1; 12 bases agree with TRBD2. Germline V gene sequence: CDR1 SGHTA, CDR2 FQGNSA. This CDR3 has 16 residues. The ends lost 3 bases at V and 9 bases at J; junction bases unmatched: 9. The CDR3 bases are TGTGCCAGCAGCTTTGCTGCGACTAGCGGGGGTGGTGAGCAGTTCTTC. It yields the protein CASSFAATSGGGEQFF.

This clonotype was detected many times. The genes are TRBV6-5 and TRBJ2-3, with 11 bases identical to TRBD1. This CDR3 region has 15 residues. The germline V gene encodes CDR1 MNHEY and CDR2 SVGAGI. J was trimmed by 5 bases and V by 0 bases; bases with no gene match: 1. As DNA, the CDR3 is TGTGCCAGCAGTTACTCGGACAGGGGGCAAGATACGCAGTATTTT. Its protein product is CASSYSDRGQDTQYF.

This clonotype was counted at least ten times. This chain uses TRBV20-1 with TRBJ1-1, with D maybe TRBD1 (5 bases). Germline values: CDR1 DFQATT, CDR2 SNEGSKA (reference sequence). The CDR3 runs 13 residues. Trimming removed 4 bases at V and 1 base at J, with 10 bases between. CDR3 amino acids: CSAIEGANTEAFF. CDR3 in DNA: TGCAGTGCTATAGAAGGGGCGAACACTGAAGCTTTCTTT.

The table lists this clonotype with many counts. J is TRBJ2-7 and V is TRBV20-1; 9 bases map to TRBD1. Germline CDR1 is DFQATT and CDR2 is SNEGSKA (reference sequence). J lost 1 base, V lost 5 bases, and 9 bases had no gene match. The CDR3 runs 15 residues. The DNA of the CDR3 is TGCAGTGCTTACGGACCGGGACAGGGTTCCTACGAGCAGTACTTC. Residues: CSAYGPGQGSYEQYF.

This clonotype showed up many times. V gene TRBV28 combines with J gene TRBJ1-1; D ambiguous. CDR3 length: 13 residues. The V gene lost 6 bases and the J gene lost 4 bases, with 12 bases spanning the gap. Germline V gene lookup returns CDR1 MDHEN and CDR2 SYDVKM. CDR3 nucleotides: TGTGCCAGCAGAGGGCCGGGGAGCACTGAAGCTTTCTTT. As protein: CASRGPGSTEAFF.

This clonotype came up many times. The CDR3 loop reads CASSSPGRVATGELFF. The CDR3 DNA is TGTGCCAGCAGTTCCCCCGGAAGGGTAGCCACCGGGGAGCTGTTTTTT. The gene calls are TRBV28 and TRBJ2-2; D not resolved. There are 16 residues in the CDR3. The V end was cut by 4 bases, the J end by 4 bases, with 16 bases between. Germline lookup yields CDR1 MDHEN and CDR2 SYDVKM.

As to this clonotype: This may arise from a read error, as a much more abundant clone is one base away. The chain recombines TRBV28 with TRBJ2-5; no firm D call. The germline V gene has CDR1 MDHEN and CDR2 SYDVKM. This CDR3 region has 13 residues. CDR3 residues: CASSSGWREIQYF. The CDR3 coding sequence is TGTGCCAGCAGTTCCGGATGGAGAGAGATCCAGTACTTC.

This clonotype has more than one count but fewer than ten. The chain couples TRBV3-1 to TRBJ1-2; TRBD1 matches 8 bases. The J segment lost 7 bases and the V segment lost 3 bases, leaving 7 bases of the junction unmatched. The CDR3 has 14 amino acids. The germline CDR1 and CDR2 sequences are LGHDT and YNNKEL (reference sequence). The CDR3 is CASSHQRQGFGYTF. CDR3 coding DNA: TGTGCCAGCAGCCATCAAAGACAGGGGTTTGGCTACACCTTC. Filled out from reference TRBV3-1 and TRBJ1-2, the complete variable domain reads DTAVSQTPKYLVTQMGNDKSIKCEQNLGHDTMYWYKQDSKKFLKIMFSYNNKELIINETVPNRFSPKSPDKAHLNLHINSLELGDSAVYFCASSHQRQGFGYTFGSGTRLTVV.

This clonotype was detected many times. The gene calls are TRBV27 and TRBJ2-7; TRBD2 might be the D (6 bases). Germline V gene lookup returns CDR1 MNHEY and CDR2 SMNVEV (reference sequence). The V end lost 4 bases, the J end lost 2 bases, and 12 bases lay between the germline ends. This CDR3 region has 14 residues. CDR3 in DNA: TGTGCCAGCAGTTGGTATAGCGGAGCCTACGAGCAGTACTTC. The encoded protein is CASSWYSGAYEQYF.

V gene TRBV7-3 combines with J gene TRBJ2-1; TRBD2 matches at 11 bases. The CDR3 length is 13 residues. After removal of 1 base from V and 13 bases from J, the junction contained 3 bases not matched to a gene. The germline gives CDR1 SGHTA, CDR2 FQGTGA. The CDR3: CASSLIAGGPQFF. The CDR3 bases are TGTGCCAGCAGCTTAATAGCGGGGGGGCCCCAGTTCTTC.

This clonotype was observed many times. This chain uses TRBV30 with TRBJ2-7, with TRBD1 matching 11 bases. The length of the CDR3 is 17 residues. The germline CDR1 and CDR2 sequences are GTSNPN and SVGIG (reference sequence). The V segment lost 0 bases and the J segment 2 bases; nucleotides outside the gene matches: 9. The CDR3 DNA is TGTGCCTGGAGTGTAGACTCGCCGGGACAGGGGGCCTACGAGCAGTACTTC. It yields the protein CAWSVDSPGQGAYEQYF.

The table lists this clonotype with a few counts. This sequence joins TRBV6-2 or TRBV6-3 and TRBJ2-6, with D unresolved. Germline CDR1 reads MNHEY; CDR2 reads SVGEGT. Trimming shortened V by 5 bases and J by 1 base, and 9 bases separated the two germline ends. The CDR3 loop spans 15 amino acids. The CDR3 DNA reads as TGTGCCAGCAGTACCACAGTGTCTGGGGCCAACGTCCTGACTTTC. Its translation is CASSTTVSGANVLTF.

This clonotype was recorded a few times. V gene TRBV12-3 or TRBV12-4 combines with J gene TRBJ1-3; perhaps TRBD1 as D (5 bases). The CDR3 is made up of 12 amino acids. V was cut by 10 bases and J by 1 base, with 8 bases left in between. The CDR3 DNA follows: TGTGCCACCCAGGGTTCTGGAAACACCATATATTTT. Protein sequence: CATQGSGNTIYF.

This clonotype was observed many times. The chain recombines TRBV5-4 with TRBJ2-2, with 13 nucleotides matching TRBD2. The CDR3 covers 19 residues. Losses at the gene ends were 4 bases for V and 4 bases for J; bases not matched to a gene: 13. The germline V gene has CDR1 SGHNT and CDR2 YYREEE (reference sequence). The CDR3 protein is CASSPAGRLAGGTTGELFF. The CDR3, as DNA: TGTGCCAGCAGCCCGGCGGGGAGACTAGCGGGGGGCACCACCGGGGAGCTGTTTTTT. The whole variable domain, filled in from reference TRBV5-4 and TRBJ2-2, reads ETGVTQSPTHLIKTRGQQVTLRCSSQSGHNTVSWYQQALGQGPQFIFQYYREEENGRGNFPPRFSGLQFPNYSSELNVNALELDDSALYLCASSPAGRLAGGTTGELFFGEGSRLTVL.

The rearrangement joins TRBV20-1 to TRBJ2-3, with 7 nucleotides matching TRBD2. Trimming took 2 bases from V and 5 from J; bases not matched to a gene: 4. The V gene's germline CDR1 is DFQATT and CDR2 SNEGSKA (reference sequence). The CDR3 extends over 13 amino acids. The DNA for the CDR3 is TGCAGTGCTAGAATGGTAGCGGGAGATACGCAGTATTTT. Its protein product is CSARMVAGDTQYF.

This clonotype showed up many times. The gene calls are TRBV20-1 and TRBJ2-3; 12 bases fit TRBD2. The CDR3 consists of 14 residues. CDR1 and CDR2 (germline): DFQATT, SNEGSKA (reference sequence). With V trimmed by 5 bases and J by 5 bases, 5 bases remained unmatched. Written as DNA, the CDR3 is TGCAGTGCTGTGACTAGCGGGAGAGGAGATACGCAGTATTTT. It yields the protein CSAVTSGRGDTQYF.

The chain has TRBV3-1 and TRBJ2-7, with D perhaps TRBD2 (5 bases). The CDR3 is 15 residues long. In germline, CDR1 is LGHDT, CDR2 YNNKEL (reference sequence). V shed 4 bases and J shed 0 bases, with 13 bases lying between them. Written as DNA, the CDR3 is TGTGCCAGCAGCCCGCGGGTGGAAAGCTCCTACGAGCAGTACTTC. Protein: CASSPRVESSYEQYF.

This clonotype has only a few counts. The chain recombines TRBV29-1 with TRBJ2-1, with TRBD2 identical over 14 bases. The CDR3 is made up of 16 amino acids. J was trimmed by 8 bases and V by 6 bases; bases with no gene match: 12. Germline V gene lookup returns CDR1 SQVTM and CDR2 ANQGSEA. CDR3 DNA sequence: TGCAGCGTCGTGACTAGCGGGAGGGCCGCGGCCGATGAGCAGTTCTTC. Protein sequence: CSVVTSGRAAADEQFF.

In the case of this clonotype: At one boundary the junction diverges from the germline segment, which might be a read error. The chain recombines TRBV7-3 with TRBJ2-3; D call uncertain. There are 13 residues in the CDR3. CDR1 and CDR2 from the germline V gene are SGHTA and FQGTGA. The CDR3 nucleotides are TGTGCCAGCGGCTTAGATCCCGCAGATACGCAGTATTTT. Translating gives CASGLDPADTQYF.

This clonotype was observed at least ten times. V gene TRBV24-1 combines with J gene TRBJ2-1, with no clear D. The ends were cut back, 7 bases at V and 6 bases at J, with 6 bases in the middle. The germline CDR1 and CDR2 sequences are KGHDR and SFDVKD. The CDR3 covers 11 residues. The CDR3 DNA follows: TGTGCCACCAGCCTCGTCAATGAGCAGTTCTTC. It translates to CATSLVNEQFF.